This TCR beta chain was observed in a study of cytomegalovirus exposure and HLA in healthy donors. General study results and limits: In terms of immune exposure information, only CMV serostatus was available.

13 Jbeta primers and 60 Vbeta primers were used for the PCR. Using immunoSEQ multiplex PCR, the repertoire was profiled, and TCRdb retains in-frame clones only, with some absent. The table lists approximately 140,000 clones. This CDR3 contains 14 residues. The germline CDR1 and CDR2 sequences are MDHEN and SYDVKM. Concerning this clone: Its specificity is unknown.

The chain couples TRBV28 to TRBJ2-5; D is unclear. The end of the DNA is better explained by TRBJ2-7, so the J call may be wrong. The TCR originated in a woman between 50 and 59 years old in good health and CMV-seronegative. Sequenced material: PBMCs. The CDR3 sequence: CASSFPPGLHEQYF. The DNA for the CDR3 is TGTGCCAGCAGTTTCCCGCCAGGCCTCCACGAGCAGTACTTC.